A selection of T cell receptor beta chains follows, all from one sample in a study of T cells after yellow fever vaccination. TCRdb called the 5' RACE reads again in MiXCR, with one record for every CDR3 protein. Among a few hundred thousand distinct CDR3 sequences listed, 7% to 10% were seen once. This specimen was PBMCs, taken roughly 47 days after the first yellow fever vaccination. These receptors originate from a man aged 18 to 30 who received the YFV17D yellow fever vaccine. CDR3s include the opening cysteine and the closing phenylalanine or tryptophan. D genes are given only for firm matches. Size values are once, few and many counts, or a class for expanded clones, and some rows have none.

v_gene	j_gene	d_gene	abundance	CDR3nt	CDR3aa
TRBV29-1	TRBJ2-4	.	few	TGCAGCGTTGGACAGGCCGGGCAACAGTACTTC	CSVGQAGQQYF
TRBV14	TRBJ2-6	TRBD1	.	TGTGCCAGCAGCCAAGAGACAGGGGGCCGCTCTGGGGCCAACGTCCTGACTTTC	CASSQETGGRSGANVLTF
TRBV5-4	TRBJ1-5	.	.	TGTGCCATCAGCCGGGACGGTGACAATCAGCCCCAGCATTTT	CAISRDGDNQPQHF
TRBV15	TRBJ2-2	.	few	TGTGCCACCAGCGGGCCCGGGAGAACCGGGGAGCTGTTTTTT	CATSGPGRTGELFF
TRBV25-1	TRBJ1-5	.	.	TGTGCCAGCAGTGAGTTAGCATCCTATAGCAATCAGCCCCAGCATTTT	CASSELASYSNQPQHF
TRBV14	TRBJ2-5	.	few	TGTGCCAGCAGCCAAGTTTGGGTCTCTCAAGAGACCCAGTACTTC	CASSQVWVSQETQYF
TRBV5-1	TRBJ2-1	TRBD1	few	TGCGCCAGCAGCTTAGACAGGGTTCGCGATGAGCAGTTCTTC	CASSLDRVRDEQFF
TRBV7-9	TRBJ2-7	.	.	TGTGCCAGCTCCCAGGGGTCACACGAGCAGTACTTC	CASSQGSHEQYF
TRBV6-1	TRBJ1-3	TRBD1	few	TGTGCCAGCAGGCGACAGGGCCTCTCTGGAAACACCATATATTTT	CASRRQGLSGNTIYF
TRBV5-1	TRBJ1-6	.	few	TGCGCCAGCAGCTTGGAGGGGAGAGATTCACCCCTCCACTTT	CASSLEGRDSPLHF
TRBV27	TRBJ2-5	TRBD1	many	TGTGCCAGCGGCCCGTTGGGGCCAACAGGGGTAGAGACCCAGTACTTC	CASGPLGPTGVETQYF
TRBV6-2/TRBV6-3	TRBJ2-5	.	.	TGTGCCAGCAGTCGTACCGGGACGGCGATGGGGGCCCAGTACTTC	CASSRTGTAMGAQYF
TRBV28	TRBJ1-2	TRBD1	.	TGTGCCAGCAGTTCTCCGGGACAGATATTTTACTATGGCTACACCTTC	CASSSPGQIFYYGYTF
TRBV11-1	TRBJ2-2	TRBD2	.	TGTGCCAGCAGCTTAGTGGCTAGCGGGGCCACCGGGGAGCTGTTTTTT	CASSLVASGATGELFF
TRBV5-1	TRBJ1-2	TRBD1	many	TGCGCCAGCAGCCTAGACAGGGTCGAAAATGGCTACACCTTC	CASSLDRVENGYTF
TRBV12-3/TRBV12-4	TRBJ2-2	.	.	TGTGCCAGCAGTACCTTTGACAGAGGGAACACCGGGGAGCTGTTTTTT	CASSTFDRGNTGELFF
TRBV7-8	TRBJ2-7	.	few	TGTGCCAGCAGCCCAGGGGGGACACTCTACGAGCAGTACTTC	CASSPGGTLYEQYF
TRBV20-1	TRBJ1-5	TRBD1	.	TGCTGTGCTAGAGGCCGGTATACAGGGGCGGTTAGCAATCAGCCCCAGCATTTT	CCARGRYTGAVSNQPQHF
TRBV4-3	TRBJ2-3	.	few	TGCGCCAGCAGCCAAGATGCAAGCGAGGGAGATACGCAGTATTTT	CASSQDASEGDTQYF
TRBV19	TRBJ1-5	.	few	TGTGCCAGTAGTTTCTCTTGGGATAGCAATCAGCCCCAGCATTTT	CASSFSWDSNQPQHF
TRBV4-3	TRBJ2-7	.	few	TGCGCCAGCAGCCAAGTGGGCGGTTCGAGCTCCTACGAGCAGTACTTC	CASSQVGGSSSYEQYF
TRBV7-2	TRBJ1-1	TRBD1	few	TGTGCCAGCAGCCGTCAGGACAGGTCCTCTGAAGCTTTCTTT	CASSRQDRSSEAFF
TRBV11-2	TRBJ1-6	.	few	TGTGCCAGCAGCTTAGCGGGGCCGCGTTCACCCCTCCACTTT	CASSLAGPRSPLHF
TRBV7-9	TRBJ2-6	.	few	TGTGCCAGCAGCCGTGGGGGAATCTCTGGGGCCAACGTCCTGACTTTC	CASSRGGISGANVLTF
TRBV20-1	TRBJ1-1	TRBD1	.	TGCAGTGCTAGCGGGACAGAATTTAACACTGAAGCTTTCTTT	CSASGTEFNTEAFF
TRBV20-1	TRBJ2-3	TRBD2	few	TGCAGTGTCCCTTTTTATCTCAGGACTAGCGCGTCGGGGGATACGCAGTATTTT	CSVPFYLRTSASGDTQYF
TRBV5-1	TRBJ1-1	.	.	TGCGCCAGCAGCCGCAGAATCATGAACACTGAAGCTTTCTTT	CASSRRIMNTEAFF
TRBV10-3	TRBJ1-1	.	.	TGTGCCATCAGTGAGTCGGACACTCGAGTAAAAACTGAAGCTTTCTTT	CAISESDTRVKTEAFF
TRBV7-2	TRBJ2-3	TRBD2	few	TGTGCCAGCAGTAGAGGCGGGACTAGCGGGGGGTATACGCAGTATTTT	CASSRGGTSGGYTQYF
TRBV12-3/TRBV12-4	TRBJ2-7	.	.	TGTGCCAGCAGTTTCGCCCGGGGCGCGGAGCAGTACTTC	CASSFARGAEQYF
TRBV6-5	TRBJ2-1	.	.	TGTGCCAGCAGTTACGGGGTTTCCTACAATGAGCAGTTCTTC	CASSYGVSYNEQFF
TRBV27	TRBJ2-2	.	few	TGTGCCAGCAGTCCGAAGGACGGCAACACCGGGGAGCTGTTTTTT	CASSPKDGNTGELFF
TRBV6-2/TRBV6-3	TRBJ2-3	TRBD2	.	TGTGCCAGCAGTTACTCGATAGCGGGGCTCACAGATACGCAGTATTTT	CASSYSIAGLTDTQYF
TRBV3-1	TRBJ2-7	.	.	TGTGCCAGCAGGGGGGACAATAACTACGAGCAGTACTTC	CASRGDNNYEQYF
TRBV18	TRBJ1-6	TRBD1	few	TGTGCCAGCTCACCGAGGACAGGGAGGGGTTCACCCCTCCACTTT	CASSPRTGRGSPLHF
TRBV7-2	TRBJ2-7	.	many	TGTGCCAGCAGCTTAACTATCGCGACCGAGCAGTACTTC	CASSLTIATEQYF
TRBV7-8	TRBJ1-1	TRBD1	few	TGTGCCAGCAGCTCACAGGGGGGCGGCCTGAACACTGAAGCTTTCTTT	CASSSQGGGLNTEAFF
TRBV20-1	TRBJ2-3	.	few	TGCAGTGCCACACTCCCGCAGTACGGCACAGATACGCAGTATTTT	CSATLPQYGTDTQYF
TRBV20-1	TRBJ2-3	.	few	TGCAGTGCCCCGGGGGATAATGGGGCGCAGTATTTT	CSAPGDNGAQYF
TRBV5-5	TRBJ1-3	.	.	TGTGCCAGCAGCTTGATTCGCTCCATGGGAAACACCATATATTTT	CASSLIRSMGNTIYF
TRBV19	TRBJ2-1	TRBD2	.	TGTGCCAGTAGTCTTGTGAGCGGGGGTAGGAATGAGCAGTTCTTC	CASSLVSGGRNEQFF
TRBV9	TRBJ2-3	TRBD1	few	TGTGCCAGCAGCGCAGTACAGGGACAGGGAATTGATACGCAGTATTTT	CASSAVQGQGIDTQYF
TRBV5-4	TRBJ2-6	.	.	TGTGCCAGCAGCTTGATAACAGAGCGAGCCAACGTCCTGACTTTC	CASSLITERANVLTF
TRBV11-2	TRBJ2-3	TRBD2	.	TGTGCCAGCAGCCTACTTGGTAGCGGGGGGGCCGATACGCAGTATTTT	CASSLLGSGGADTQYF
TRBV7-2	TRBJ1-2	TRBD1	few	TGTGCCAGCAGCTTAGACACAGGGGGGTTTTATGGCTACACCTTC	CASSLDTGGFYGYTF
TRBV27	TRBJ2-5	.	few	TGTGCCAGCAGTACCGAGCGGAGGGAGACCCAGTACTTC	CASSTERRETQYF
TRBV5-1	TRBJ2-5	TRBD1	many	TGCGCCAGCAGCCGGGACAGTCGGGGTCAAGAGACCCAGTACTTC	CASSRDSRGQETQYF
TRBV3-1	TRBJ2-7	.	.	TGTGCCAGCAGCCCTGCGGAGGATATGGGCGAGCAGTACTTC	CASSPAEDMGEQYF
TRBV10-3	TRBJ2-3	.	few	TGTGCCATCAGGGATTCCTTGGGGCCAGATACGCAGTATTTT	CAIRDSLGPDTQYF
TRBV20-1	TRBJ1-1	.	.	TGCAGTGCTAGAGATTACAGGGAGGGAGCTGAAGCTTTCTTT	CSARDYREGAEAFF
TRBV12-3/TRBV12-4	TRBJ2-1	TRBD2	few	TGTGCCAGCACCCCCTGGGCGGGGGGGCGCAATGAGCAGTTCTTC	CASTPWAGGRNEQFF
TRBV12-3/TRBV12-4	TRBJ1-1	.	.	TGTGCCAGCAGTTCGCGACCGCTGGGGGGGAACACTGAAGCTTTCTTT	CASSSRPLGGNTEAFF
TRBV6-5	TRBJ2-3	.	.	TGTGCCAGCAGTTACGGCGGGTATACGCAGTATTTT	CASSYGGYTQYF
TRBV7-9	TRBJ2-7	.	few	TGTGCCAGCAGCTCCGGGACCCGCTCCTACGAGCAGTACTTC	CASSSGTRSYEQYF
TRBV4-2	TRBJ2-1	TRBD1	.	TGTGCCAGCAGTCCCGCCGTAGGGACAGGGTCGGGTGAGCAGTTCTTC	CASSPAVGTGSGEQFF
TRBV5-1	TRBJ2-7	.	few	TGCGCCAGCAGCTTGTCTCTTGCTGTTGCCTACGAGCAGTACTTC	CASSLSLAVAYEQYF
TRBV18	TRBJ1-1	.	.	TGTGCCAGCTCACGCTCAAGGGGGGAAAACACTGAAGCTTTCTTT	CASSRSRGENTEAFF
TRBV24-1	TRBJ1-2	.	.	TGTGCCACCAGTAAGAATGGCCGCGGCTACACCTTC	CATSKNGRGYTF
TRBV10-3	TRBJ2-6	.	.	TGTGCCATCCTACAGCCGGGACGAGGGGCCAACGTCCTGACTTTC	CAILQPGRGANVLTF
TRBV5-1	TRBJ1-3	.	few	TGCGCCAGCAGCTTAGGGGAACGTGGGCCCTCTGGAAACACCATATATTTT	CASSLGERGPSGNTIYF